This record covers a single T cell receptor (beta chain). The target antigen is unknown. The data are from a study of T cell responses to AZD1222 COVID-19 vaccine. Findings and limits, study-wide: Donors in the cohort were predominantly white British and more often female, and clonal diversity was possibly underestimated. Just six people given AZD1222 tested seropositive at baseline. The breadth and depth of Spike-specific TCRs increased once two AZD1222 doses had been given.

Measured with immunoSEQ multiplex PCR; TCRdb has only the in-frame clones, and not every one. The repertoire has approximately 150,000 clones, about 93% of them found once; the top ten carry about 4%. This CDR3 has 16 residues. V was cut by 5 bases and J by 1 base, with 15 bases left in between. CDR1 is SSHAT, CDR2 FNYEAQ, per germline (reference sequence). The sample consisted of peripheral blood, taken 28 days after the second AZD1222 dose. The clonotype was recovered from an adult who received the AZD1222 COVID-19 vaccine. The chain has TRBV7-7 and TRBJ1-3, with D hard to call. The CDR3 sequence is CASSQGEAWSGNTIYF. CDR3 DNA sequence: TGTGCCAGCAGCCAAGGCGAGGCTTGGTCTGGAAACACCATATATTTT.